These T cell receptor beta chains were read from a single sample in a study of beta chain features in type 1 diabetes. Profiling relied on immunoSEQ multiplex PCR, and the TCRdb table lists in-frame clones only, not all of them. The table records around 500,000 clones, about an eighth of them present only once. Sequencing was performed on naive CD4+ T cells from blood. These receptors were collected from a woman aged 18-30 years in good health. Both conserved end residues are part of each CDR3. The D gene is left open where the match is weak. The size field is filled for only some rows; it gives once, few, many or a size class.

j_call | v_call | d_call | clone_size | cdr3_aa | cdr3_nt
TRBJ2-7 | TRBV10-3 | - | - | CAISQHISSYEQYF | TGTGCCATCAGCCAACACATCTCTTCCTACGAGCAGTACTTC
TRBJ2-2 | TRBV14 | TRBD2 | - | CASSLTSANTGELFF | TGTGCCAGCAGCCTGACTAGCGCGAACACCGGGGAGCTGTTTTTT
TRBJ1-2 | TRBV9 | - | few | CASSADWNYGYTF | TGTGCCAGCAGCGCCGACTGGAACTATGGCTACACCTTC
TRBJ1-1 | TRBV13 | TRBD1 | few | CASSRRTGVKNTEAFF | TGTGCCAGCAGCAGACGGACAGGGGTAAAGAACACTGAAGCTTTCTTT
TRBJ1-5 | TRBV2 | TRBD1 | - | CASSTGGNQPQHF | TGTGCCAGCTCGACAGGGGGCAATCAGCCCCAGCATTTT
TRBJ2-1 | TRBV7-2 | TRBD2 | few | CASSPGGGGRNEQFF | TGTGCCAGCAGCCCAGGCGGGGGAGGAAGGAATGAGCAGTTCTTC
TRBJ2-1 | TRBV28 | - | few | CASSFFRAPYNEQFF | TGTGCCAGCAGTTTTTTCAGGGCCCCCTACAATGAGCAGTTCTTC
TRBJ2-3 | TRBV28 | - | - | CASSLGLPADTQYF | TGTGCCAGCAGTCTCGGACTACCCGCAGATACGCAGTATTTT
TRBJ1-2 | TRBV7-2 | TRBD1 | few | CASSELTGGASGYTF | TGTGCCAGCAGCGAATTGACAGGGGGCGCAAGCGGCTACACCTTC
TRBJ2-7 | TRBV7-9 | - | - | CASRFAGSYEQYF | TGTGCCAGCAGGTTCGCCGGGAGCTACGAGCAGTACTTC
TRBJ1-4 | TRBV30 | - | few | CAWSRGYEKLFF | TGTGCCTGGAGTCGGGGGTATGAAAAACTGTTTTTT
TRBJ2-7 | TRBV30 | - | - | CAWTKGEGFRYF | TGTGCCTGGACCAAAGGCGAGGGATTTAGGTACTTC
TRBJ2-1 | TRBV5-1 | - | - | CASSRTDGLSYNEQFF | TGCGCCAGCAGCCGGACCGACGGCCTCTCCTACAATGAGCAGTTCTTC
TRBJ2-1 | TRBV7-9 | TRBD2 | few | CASTLAGVHNEQFF | TGTGCCAGCACTCTAGCGGGAGTCCACAATGAGCAGTTCTTC
TRBJ2-7 | TRBV5-6 | TRBD1 | - | CARELQGYEQYF | TGTGCCAGAGAATTACAGGGGTACGAGCAGTACTTC
TRBJ2-1 | TRBV7-9 | - | few | CASSPGRLPNEQFF | TGTGCCAGCAGCCCTGGGCGGCTGCCCAATGAGCAGTTCTTC
TRBJ2-2 | TRBV25-1 | - | few | CAGGQANTGELFF | TGTGCCGGGGGGCAGGCGAACACCGGGGAGCTGTTTTTT
TRBJ1-2 | TRBV6-1 | - | few | CASSGQDLYGYTF | TGTGCCAGCAGTGGGCAGGACCTCTATGGCTACACCTTC
TRBJ1-2 | TRBV7-2 | - | - | CASSSLYGYTF | TGTGCCAGCAGCTCATTATATGGCTACACCTTC
TRBJ1-4 | TRBV9 | - | few | CASSPGRGDSYEKLFF | TGTGCCAGCAGCCCTGGGAGGGGAGACAGTTATGAAAAACTGTTTTTT
TRBJ2-5 | TRBV7-2 | TRBD1 | - | CASRPGQAYQETQYF | TGTGCCAGCAGACCAGGACAGGCTTACCAAGAGACCCAGTACTTC
TRBJ2-1 | TRBV5-1 | - | - | CASAGRDEQFF | TGCGCCAGCGCAGGGAGAGATGAGCAGTTCTTC
TRBJ2-1 | TRBV5-1 | - | - | CASSLGALSSYNEQFF | TGCGCCAGCAGCCTTGGTGCCCTGAGCTCCTACAATGAGCAGTTCTTC
TRBJ1-5 | TRBV15 | - | - | CATSRAASWSGRGQPQHF | TGTGCCACCAGCAGAGCCGCATCGTGGTCAGGGCGAGGTCAGCCCCAGCATTTT
TRBJ2-1 | TRBV19 | - | - | CASTAIWGEQFF | TGTGCCAGTACCGCGATCTGGGGTGAGCAGTTCTTC
TRBJ2-3 | TRBV5-1 | - | - | CASSLLGASTDTQYF | TGCGCCAGCAGCTTGCTAGGTGCTAGCACAGATACGCAGTATTTT
TRBJ1-1 | TRBV9 | - | few | CASSANRVNTEAFF | TGTGCCAGCAGCGCCAACAGGGTGAACACTGAAGCTTTCTTT
TRBJ1-1 | TRBV29-1 | TRBD1 | once | CSAGQGFNTEAFF | TGCAGCGCCGGACAGGGTTTTAACACTGAAGCTTTCTTT
TRBJ1-6 | TRBV7-9 | TRBD1 | - | CASSWDRVNSPLHF | TGTGCCAGCAGCTGGGACAGGGTAAATTCACCCCTCCACTTT
TRBJ2-3 | TRBV6-6 | - | few | CATLGAGAFTDTQYF | TGTGCCACGCTAGGGGCGGGCGCTTTCACAGATACGCAGTATTTT
TRBJ1-1 | TRBV7-2 | - | few | CASSSGQNTEAFF | TGTGCCAGCAGTTCCGGACAGAACACTGAAGCTTTCTTT
TRBJ2-7 | TRBV21-1 | - | few | CASSPRWYEQYF | TGTGCCAGCAGCCCTCGATGGTACGAGCAGTACTTC
TRBJ2-2 | TRBV18 | TRBD2 | - | CASSRTAGAGNTGELFF | TGTGCCAGCTCACGAACAGCGGGAGCGGGGAACACCGGGGAGCTGTTTTTT
TRBJ1-2 | TRBV7-2 | - | - | CASSSTGFYGYTF | TGTGCCAGCAGCTCCACAGGGTTCTATGGCTACACCTTC
TRBJ1-1 | TRBV14 | - | once | CASSQGGSGNTEAFF | TGTGCCAGCAGCCAGGGAGGCTCGGGGAACACTGAAGCTTTCTTT
TRBJ1-5 | TRBV27 | TRBD1 | few | CASSPGQAGNQPQHF | TGTGCCAGCAGCCCCGGACAGGCCGGCAATCAGCCCCAGCATTTT
TRBJ1-5 | TRBV7-8 | TRBD1 | few | CASSALGLRQGTQHF | TGTGCCAGCAGCGCCTTGGGACTTCGACAGGGGACCCAGCATTTT
TRBJ2-6 | TRBV1 | - | - | CPSSQAQGLWANVLTF | TGCCCCAGCAGCCAAGCGCAGGGGCTCTGGGCCAACGTCCTGACTTTC
TRBJ1-1 | TRBV28 | - | - | CASSPYKTGSTEAFF | TGTGCCAGCAGTCCCTACAAAACAGGGAGCACTGAAGCTTTCTTT
TRBJ2-4 | TRBV19 | - | - | CASSQVQLAKNIQYF | TGTGCCAGTAGCCAAGTGCAGCTAGCCAAAAACATTCAGTACTTC
TRBJ2-2 | TRBV27 | - | few | CASSLPGKPMELFF | TGTGCCAGCAGTTTACCGGGCAAACCCATGGAGCTGTTTTTT
TRBJ2-3 | TRBV4-3 | - | - | CASSQESPADTQYF | TGCGCCAGCAGCCAAGAATCTCCGGCAGATACGCAGTATTTT
TRBJ2-1 | TRBV28 | - | few | CASTRQSSYNEQFF | TGTGCCAGCACCCGACAAAGCTCCTACAATGAGCAGTTCTTC
TRBJ2-5 | TRBV4-3 | - | few | CASSQLSGYQETQYF | TGCGCCAGCAGCCAATTGTCAGGGTACCAAGAGACCCAGTACTTC
TRBJ2-5 | TRBV30 | TRBD2 | - | CALKREGGETQYF | TGTGCCCTAAAGCGGGAGGGGGGAGAGACCCAGTACTTC
TRBJ2-7 | TRBV29-1 | - | - | CSVGHRVGEQYF | TGCAGCGTTGGTCACAGGGTAGGCGAGCAGTACTTC
TRBJ1-5 | TRBV11-3 | - | few | CASSTGDPHNQPQHF | TGTGCCAGCAGCACAGGAGATCCCCACAATCAGCCCCAGCATTTT
TRBJ2-1 | TRBV7-6 | - | - | CASLSGGHYNEQFF | TGTGCCAGCCTATCCGGAGGCCACTACAATGAGCAGTTCTTC